Given below is one T cell receptor beta chain in context. Its antigen specificity is not known. It has no much larger one-base neighbor in the sample; base qualities were not kept. Donors formed part of the validation cohort, which comprised some 120 subjects and was distinct from the first cohort of under 850 subjects. This sample was included in a study of cytomegalovirus exposure and HLA in healthy donors (dated by TCRdb to about 2017). About the study as a whole: A later analysis indicated that the roughly 130 validation repertoires were generated on the platform also employed for the 700 or so repertoires of the first cohort. The study was designed to test whether signatures of past pathogen exposure could be identified by cataloging public T cell receptors. A separate validation cohort of some 130 different subjects was used in addition to the roughly 700-subject first cohort. To predict cytomegalovirus infection status, the study combined high-throughput TCR immunosequencing, statistical association of individual TCRs with disease status, and machine learning. What the study reported, not specific to this receptor: A later analysis lacked HLA typing for the validation cohort, so it scored co-occurrence in that cohort across all 110 or so repertoires. The study listed over 150 TCR beta chains as associated with cytomegalovirus. In vitro tests confirmed that three of the cytomegalovirus-associated TCR beta chains recognize cytomegalovirus antigens. The authors suggested that the approach could potentially be extended to other disease states and immunological phenotypes. The classifier was reported to diagnose cytomegalovirus status with high specificity and sensitivity in both the original cohort and the validation cohort. Subsequent analysis determined that TCRs grouped into clusters in the first cohort also showed a tendency toward co-occurrence across the 120 or so validation repertoires, and approximately 93% of cluster scores exceeded 0. While some public TCRs were present in many individuals, most TCR sequences turned up only very rarely across donors.

Sequences SQVTM (CDR1) and ANQGSEA (CDR2) are obtained from the germline V gene. The CDR3 contains 16 residues, cysteine and phenylalanine counted. Only the CDR3 part of the read is kept: 48 bases, read in frame from the first base. V sheds 2 bases and J sheds 0 bases, leaving 15 bases between their ends. The library was built by means of the immunoSEQ multiplex PCR assay. The authors' analysis ran thus. To diagnose cytomegalovirus status from the catalog of TCR beta chain sequences, a statistical classification framework was built. What TCRdb holds here is the immuneACCESS table cut down to in-frame rearrangements. Part of the clones is not present; checked against another copy, under half of the missing clones reflect an unresolved V gene, and the others are unexplained. D and trimming were read from the DNA, whereas the V and J calls and clone size are those reported in that table. Here the sample has around 400,000 clones; approximately 90% occur a single time. Roughly 0.75% of the sample is taken by the ten largest.

This receptor chain uses TRBV29-1 and TRBJ2-3, with TRBD1 as a weak D call on 6 bases. The sequencing input was PBMCs. The receptor comes from a woman aged 18 to 35 in good health and CMV-seronegative. The CDR3 is CSVEPRQATSTDTQYF. The DNA sequence is TGCAGCGTTGAACCCCGACAGGCGACAAGCACAGATACGCAGTATTTT.